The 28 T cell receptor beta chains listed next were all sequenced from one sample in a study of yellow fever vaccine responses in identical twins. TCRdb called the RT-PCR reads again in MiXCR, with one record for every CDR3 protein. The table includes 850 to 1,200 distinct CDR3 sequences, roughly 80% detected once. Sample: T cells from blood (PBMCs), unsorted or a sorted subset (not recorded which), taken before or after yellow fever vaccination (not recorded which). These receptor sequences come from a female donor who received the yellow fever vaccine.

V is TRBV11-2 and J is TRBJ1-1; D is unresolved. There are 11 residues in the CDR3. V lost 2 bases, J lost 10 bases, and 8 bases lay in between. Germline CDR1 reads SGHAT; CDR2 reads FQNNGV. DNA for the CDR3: TGTGCCAGCAGCTTACTTGGCGGAGCTTTCTTT. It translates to CASSLLGGAFF.

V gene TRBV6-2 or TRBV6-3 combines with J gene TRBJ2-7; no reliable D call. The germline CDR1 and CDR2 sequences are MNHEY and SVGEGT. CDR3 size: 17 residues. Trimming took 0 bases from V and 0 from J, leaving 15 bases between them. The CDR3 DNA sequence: TGTGCCAGCAGTTACTCCCATCGGGCAGCTTACTCCTACGAGCAGTACGTC. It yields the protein CASSYSHRAAYSYEQYV.

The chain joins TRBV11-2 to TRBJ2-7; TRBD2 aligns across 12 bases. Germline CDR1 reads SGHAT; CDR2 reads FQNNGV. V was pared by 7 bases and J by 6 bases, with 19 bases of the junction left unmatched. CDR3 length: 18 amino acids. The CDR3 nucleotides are TGTGCCAGCACCTACAGGGGACATCTAGCGGGAGGGTCCCTCGAGCAGTACTTC. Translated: CASTYRGHLAGGSLEQYF. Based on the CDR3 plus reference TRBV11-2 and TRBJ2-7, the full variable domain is EAGVAQSPRYKIIEKRQSVAFWCNPISGHATLYWYQQILGQGPKLLIQFQNNGVVDDSQLPKDRFSAERLKGVDSTLKIQPAKLEDSAVYLCASTYRGHLAGGSLEQYFGPGTRLTVT.

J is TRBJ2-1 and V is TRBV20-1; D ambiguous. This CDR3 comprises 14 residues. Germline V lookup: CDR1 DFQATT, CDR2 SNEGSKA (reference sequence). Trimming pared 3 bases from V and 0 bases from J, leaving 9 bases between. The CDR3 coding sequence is TGCAGTGCTAGTTCCTGGGACTCCTACAATGAGCAGTTCTTC. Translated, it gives CSASSWDSYNEQFF.

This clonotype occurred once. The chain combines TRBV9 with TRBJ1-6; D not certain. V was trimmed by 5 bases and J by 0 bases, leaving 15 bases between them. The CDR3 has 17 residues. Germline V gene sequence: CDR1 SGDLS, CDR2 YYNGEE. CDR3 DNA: TGTGCCAGCAGGGACGCTGGTAGGCTCTCCTATAATTCACCCCTCCACTTT. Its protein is CASRDAGRLSYNSPLHF.

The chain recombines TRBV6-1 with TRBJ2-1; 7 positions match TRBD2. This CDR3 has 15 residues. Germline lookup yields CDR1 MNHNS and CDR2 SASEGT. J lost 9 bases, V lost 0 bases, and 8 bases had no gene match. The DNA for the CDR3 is TGTGCCAGCAGTGAAGCGATGGGAGGGCGGGGTGAGCAGTTCTTC. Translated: CASSEAMGGRGEQFF.

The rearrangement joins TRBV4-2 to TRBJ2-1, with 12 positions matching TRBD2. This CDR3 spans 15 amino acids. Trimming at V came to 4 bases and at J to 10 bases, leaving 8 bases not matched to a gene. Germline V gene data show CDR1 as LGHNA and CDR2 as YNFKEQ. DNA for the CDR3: TGTGCCAGCAGCCCGACTAGCGGGGGAACCCAAGAGCAGTTCTTC. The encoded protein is CASSPTSGGTQEQFF.

Here the CDR3 DNA reads TGTGCCAGCAGCGGACGACTGGTGTCTGGCACAGATACGCAGTATTTT. The encoded protein is CASSGRLVSGTDTQYF. The chain is built from TRBV9 and TRBJ2-3, with D unclear. The CDR3 is 16 amino acids. Looked up from germline, CDR1 is SGDLS and CDR2 is YYNGEE. Trimming took off 3 bases at V and 1 base at J, with 15 bases between the two ends. The whole variable domain, remainder taken from reference TRBV9 and TRBJ2-3, is DSGVTQTPKHLITATGQRVTLRCSPRSGDLSVYWYQQSLDQGLQFLIQYYNGEERAKGNILERFSAQQFPDLHSELNLSSLELGDSALYFCASSGRLVSGTDTQYFGPGTRLTVL.

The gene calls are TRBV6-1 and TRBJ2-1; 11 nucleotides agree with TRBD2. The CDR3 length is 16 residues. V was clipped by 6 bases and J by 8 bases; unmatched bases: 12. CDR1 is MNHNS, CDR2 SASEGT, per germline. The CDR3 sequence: CASSPSPSGGRDEQFF. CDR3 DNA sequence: TGTGCCAGCAGCCCCTCCCCTAGCGGGGGGAGGGATGAGCAGTTCTTC.

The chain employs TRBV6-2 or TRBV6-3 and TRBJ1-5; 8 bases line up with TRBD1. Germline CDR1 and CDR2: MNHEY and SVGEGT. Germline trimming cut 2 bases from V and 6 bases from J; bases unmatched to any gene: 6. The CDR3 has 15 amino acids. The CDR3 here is CASSYRGQGGQPQHF. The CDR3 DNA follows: TGTGCCAGCAGTTACCGAGGACAGGGAGGTCAGCCCCAGCATTTT.

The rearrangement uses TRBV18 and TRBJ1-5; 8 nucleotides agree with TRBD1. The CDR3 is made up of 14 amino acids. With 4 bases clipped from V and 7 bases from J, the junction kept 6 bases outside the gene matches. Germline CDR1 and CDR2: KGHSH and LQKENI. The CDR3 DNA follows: TGTGCCAGCTCACTTCAGGGGGCGGACCAGCCCCAGCATTTT. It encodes CASSLQGADQPQHF. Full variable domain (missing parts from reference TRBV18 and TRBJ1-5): NAGVMQNPRHLVRRRGQEARLRCSPMKGHSHVYWYRQLPEEGLKFMVYLQKENIIDESGMPKERFSAEFPKEGPSILRIQQVVRGDSAAYFCASSLQGADQPQHFGDGTRLSIL.

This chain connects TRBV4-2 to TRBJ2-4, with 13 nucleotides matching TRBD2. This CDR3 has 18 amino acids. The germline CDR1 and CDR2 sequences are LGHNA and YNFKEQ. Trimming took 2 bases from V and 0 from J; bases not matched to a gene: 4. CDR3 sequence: CASSQILAGGLAKNIQYF. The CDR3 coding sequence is TGTGCCAGCAGCCAAATACTAGCGGGAGGGCTAGCCAAAAACATTCAGTACTTC.

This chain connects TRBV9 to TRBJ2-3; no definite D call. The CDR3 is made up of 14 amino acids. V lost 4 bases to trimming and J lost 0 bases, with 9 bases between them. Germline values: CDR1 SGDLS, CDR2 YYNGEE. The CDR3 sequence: CASSHGRSTDTQYF. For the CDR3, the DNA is TGTGCCAGCAGCCATGGACGAAGCACAGATACGCAGTATTTT.

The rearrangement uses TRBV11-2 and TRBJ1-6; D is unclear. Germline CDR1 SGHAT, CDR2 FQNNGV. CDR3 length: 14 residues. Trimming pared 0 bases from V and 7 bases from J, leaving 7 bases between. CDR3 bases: TGTGCCAGCAGCTTAGACGGCCTCAATTCACCCCTCCACTTT. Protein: CASSLDGLNSPLHF.

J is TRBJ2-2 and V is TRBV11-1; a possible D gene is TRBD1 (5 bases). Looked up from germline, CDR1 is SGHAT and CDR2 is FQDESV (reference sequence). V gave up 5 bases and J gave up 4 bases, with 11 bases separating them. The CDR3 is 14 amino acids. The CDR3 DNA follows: TGTGCCAGCAGCCGATACGACAGCACCGGGGAGCTGTTTTTT. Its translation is CASSRYDSTGELFF. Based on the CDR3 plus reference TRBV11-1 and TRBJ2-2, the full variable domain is EAEVAQSPRYKITEKSQAVAFWCDPISGHATLYWYRQILGQGPELLVQFQDESVVDDSQLPKDRFSAERLKGVDSTLKIQPAELGDSAMYLCASSRYDSTGELFFGEGSRLTVL.

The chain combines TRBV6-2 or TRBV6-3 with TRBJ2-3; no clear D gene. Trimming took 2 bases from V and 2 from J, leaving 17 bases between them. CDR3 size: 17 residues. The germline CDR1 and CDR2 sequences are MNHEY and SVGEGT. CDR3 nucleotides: TGTGCCAGCAGTTACAGCCCCCAAGAGCCCGACACAGATACGCAGTATTTT. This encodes CASSYSPQEPDTDTQYF.

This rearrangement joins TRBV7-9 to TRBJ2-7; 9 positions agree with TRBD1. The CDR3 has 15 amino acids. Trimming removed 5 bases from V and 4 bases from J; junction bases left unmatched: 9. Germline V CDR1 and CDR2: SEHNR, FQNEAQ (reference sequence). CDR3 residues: CASSRELDRGYEQYF. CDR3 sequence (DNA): TGTGCCAGCAGCCGAGAACTGGACAGGGGTTACGAGCAGTACTTC.

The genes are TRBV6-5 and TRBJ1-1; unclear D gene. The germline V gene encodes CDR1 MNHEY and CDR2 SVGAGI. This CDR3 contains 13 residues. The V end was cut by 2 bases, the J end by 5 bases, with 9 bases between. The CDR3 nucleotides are TGTGCCAGCAGTTACGAAGAGAGGACTGAAGCTTTCTTT. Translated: CASSYEERTEAFF.

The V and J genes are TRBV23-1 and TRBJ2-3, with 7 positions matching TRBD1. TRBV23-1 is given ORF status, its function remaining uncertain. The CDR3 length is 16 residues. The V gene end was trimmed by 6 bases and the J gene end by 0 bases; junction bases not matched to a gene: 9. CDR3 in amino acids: CASRGTVMGSTDTQYF. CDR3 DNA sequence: TGCGCCAGCAGGGGGACAGTGATGGGTAGCACAGATACGCAGTATTTT.

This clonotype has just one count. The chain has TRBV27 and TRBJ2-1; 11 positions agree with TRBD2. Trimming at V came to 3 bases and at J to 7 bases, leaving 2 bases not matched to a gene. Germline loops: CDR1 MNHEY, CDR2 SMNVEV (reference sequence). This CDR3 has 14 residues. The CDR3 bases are TGTGCCAGCAGTTTTACTAGCGGGGGAAATGAGCAGTTCTTC. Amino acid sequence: CASSFTSGGNEQFF.

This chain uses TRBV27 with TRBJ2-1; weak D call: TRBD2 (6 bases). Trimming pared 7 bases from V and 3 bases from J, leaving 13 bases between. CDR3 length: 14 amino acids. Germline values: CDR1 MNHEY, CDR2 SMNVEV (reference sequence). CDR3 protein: CASNRGSYYNEQFF. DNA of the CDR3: TGTGCCAGCAATCGGGGGTCCTACTACAATGAGCAGTTCTTC.

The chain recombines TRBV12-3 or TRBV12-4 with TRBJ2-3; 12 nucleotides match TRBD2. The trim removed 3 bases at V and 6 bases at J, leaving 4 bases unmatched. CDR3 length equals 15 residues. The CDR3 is CASSLLAGGEDTQYF. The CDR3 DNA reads TGTGCCAGCAGTTTGCTAGCGGGAGGGGAGGATACGCAGTATTTT.

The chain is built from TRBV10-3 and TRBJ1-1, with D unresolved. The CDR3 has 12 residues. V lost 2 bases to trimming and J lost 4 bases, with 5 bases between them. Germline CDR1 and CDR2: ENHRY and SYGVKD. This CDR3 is CAISEGGTEAFF. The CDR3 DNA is TGTGCCATCAGTGAGGGTGGCACTGAAGCTTTCTTT.

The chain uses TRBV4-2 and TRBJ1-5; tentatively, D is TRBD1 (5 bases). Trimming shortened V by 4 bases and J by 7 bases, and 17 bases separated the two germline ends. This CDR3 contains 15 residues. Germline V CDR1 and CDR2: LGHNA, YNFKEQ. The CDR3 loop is CASSRYLGEGQPQHF. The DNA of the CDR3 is TGTGCCAGCAGCCGCTACTTGGGGGAGGGACAGCCCCAGCATTTT.

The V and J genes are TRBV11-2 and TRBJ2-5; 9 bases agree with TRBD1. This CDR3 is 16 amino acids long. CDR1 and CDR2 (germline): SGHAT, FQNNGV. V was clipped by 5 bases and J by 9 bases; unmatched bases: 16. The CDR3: CASSQRETGTGTAQYF. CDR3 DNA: TGTGCCAGCAGCCAGAGAGAGACCGGGACAGGGACGGCCCAGTACTTC.

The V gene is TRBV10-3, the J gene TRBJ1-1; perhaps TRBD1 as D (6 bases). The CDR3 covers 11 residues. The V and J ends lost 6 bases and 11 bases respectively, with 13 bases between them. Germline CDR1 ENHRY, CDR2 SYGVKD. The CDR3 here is CAIREGHAAFF. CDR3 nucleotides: TGTGCCATCAGGGAGGGACATGCTGCTTTCTTT.

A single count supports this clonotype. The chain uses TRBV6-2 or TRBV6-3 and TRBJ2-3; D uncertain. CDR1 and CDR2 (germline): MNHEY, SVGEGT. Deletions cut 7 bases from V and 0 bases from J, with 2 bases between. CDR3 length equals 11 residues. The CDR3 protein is CASTSTDTQYF. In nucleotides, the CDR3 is TGTGCCAGCACCAGCACAGATACGCAGTATTTT.

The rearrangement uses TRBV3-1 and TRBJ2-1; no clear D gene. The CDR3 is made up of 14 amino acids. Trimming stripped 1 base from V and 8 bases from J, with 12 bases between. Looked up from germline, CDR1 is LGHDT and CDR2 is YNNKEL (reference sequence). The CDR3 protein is CASSQVDAQDEQFF. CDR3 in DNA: TGTGCCAGCAGCCAAGTCGATGCCCAGGATGAGCAGTTCTTC.